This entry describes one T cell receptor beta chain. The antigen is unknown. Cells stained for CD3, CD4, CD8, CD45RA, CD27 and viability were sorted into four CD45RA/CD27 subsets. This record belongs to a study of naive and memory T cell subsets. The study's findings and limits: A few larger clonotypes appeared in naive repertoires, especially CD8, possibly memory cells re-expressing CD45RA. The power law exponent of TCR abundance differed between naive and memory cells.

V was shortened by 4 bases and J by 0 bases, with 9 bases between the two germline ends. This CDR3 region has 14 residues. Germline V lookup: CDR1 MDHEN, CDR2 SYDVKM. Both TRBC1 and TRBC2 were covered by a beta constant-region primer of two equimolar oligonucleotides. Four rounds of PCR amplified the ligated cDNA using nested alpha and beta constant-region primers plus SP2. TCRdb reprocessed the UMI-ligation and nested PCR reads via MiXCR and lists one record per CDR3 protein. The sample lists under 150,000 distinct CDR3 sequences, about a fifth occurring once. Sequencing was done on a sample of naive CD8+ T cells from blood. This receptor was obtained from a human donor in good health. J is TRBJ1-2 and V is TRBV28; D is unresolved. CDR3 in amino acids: CASSSRASNYGYTF. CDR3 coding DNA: TGTGCCAGCAGTTCTCGGGCTTCTAACTATGGCTACACCTTC.